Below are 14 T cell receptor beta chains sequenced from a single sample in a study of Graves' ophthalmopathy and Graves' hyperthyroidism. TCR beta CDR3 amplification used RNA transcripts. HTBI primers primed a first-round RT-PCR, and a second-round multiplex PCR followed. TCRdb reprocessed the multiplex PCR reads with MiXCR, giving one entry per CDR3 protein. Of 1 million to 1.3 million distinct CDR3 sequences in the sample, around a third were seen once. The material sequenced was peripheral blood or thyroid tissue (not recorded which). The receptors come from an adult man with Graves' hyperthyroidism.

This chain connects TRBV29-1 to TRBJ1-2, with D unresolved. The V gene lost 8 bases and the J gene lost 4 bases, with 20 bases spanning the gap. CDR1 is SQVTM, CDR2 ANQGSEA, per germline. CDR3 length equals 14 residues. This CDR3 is CSTESPGDSYGYTF. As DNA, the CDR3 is TGCAGCACCGAGAGTCCCGGGGATTCCTATGGCTACACCTTC.

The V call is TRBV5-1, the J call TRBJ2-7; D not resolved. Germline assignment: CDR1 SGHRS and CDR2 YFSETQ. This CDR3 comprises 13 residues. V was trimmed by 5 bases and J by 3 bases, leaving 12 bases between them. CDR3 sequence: CASSRGFYYEQYF. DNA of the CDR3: TGCGCCAGCAGTAGAGGCTTCTACTACGAGCAGTACTTC.

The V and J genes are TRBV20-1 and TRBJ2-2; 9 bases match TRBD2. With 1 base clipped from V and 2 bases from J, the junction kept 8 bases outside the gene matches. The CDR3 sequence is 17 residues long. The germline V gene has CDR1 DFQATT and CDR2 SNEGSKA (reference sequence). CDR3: CSARGALAGSNTGELFF. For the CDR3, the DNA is TGCAGTGCTAGAGGGGCTCTAGCGGGATCTAACACCGGGGAGCTGTTTTTT.

The CDR3 reads CASSLADRGGDTIYF. The CDR3 DNA follows: TGTGCCAGCAGTTTAGCGGACAGGGGAGGGGACACCATATATTTT. V and J are TRBV12-3 or TRBV12-4 and TRBJ1-3, with 9 bases fitting TRBD1. The ends lost 0 bases at V and 8 bases at J; junction bases unmatched: 5. The CDR3 has 15 amino acids.

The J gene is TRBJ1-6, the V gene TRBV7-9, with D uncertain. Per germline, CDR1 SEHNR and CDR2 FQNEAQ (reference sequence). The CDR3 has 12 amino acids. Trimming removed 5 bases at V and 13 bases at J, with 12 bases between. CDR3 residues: CASSADVQPLHF. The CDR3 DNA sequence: TGTGCCAGCAGCGCCGACGTTCAGCCCCTCCACTTT.

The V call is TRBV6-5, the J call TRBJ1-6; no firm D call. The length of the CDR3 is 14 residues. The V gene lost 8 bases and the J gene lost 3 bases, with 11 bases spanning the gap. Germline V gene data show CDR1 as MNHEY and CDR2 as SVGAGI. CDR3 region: CASGIRDYNSPLHF. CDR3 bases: TGTGCCAGCGGGATACGGGACTATAATTCACCCCTCCACTTT.

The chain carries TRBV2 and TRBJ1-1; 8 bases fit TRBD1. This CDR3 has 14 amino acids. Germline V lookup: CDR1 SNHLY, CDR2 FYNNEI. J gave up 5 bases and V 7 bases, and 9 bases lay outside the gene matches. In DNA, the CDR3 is TGTGCCAGCATCCAAGGACAGGGTGGAACTGAAGCTTTCTTT. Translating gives CASIQGQGGTEAFF.

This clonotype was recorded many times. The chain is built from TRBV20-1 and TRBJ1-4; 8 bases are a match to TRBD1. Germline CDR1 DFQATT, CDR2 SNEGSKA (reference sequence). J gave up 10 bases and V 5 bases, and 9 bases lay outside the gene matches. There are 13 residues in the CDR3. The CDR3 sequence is CSAWTGYLRKLFF. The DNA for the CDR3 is TGCAGTGCTTGGACAGGGTATCTTCGAAAACTGTTTTTT.

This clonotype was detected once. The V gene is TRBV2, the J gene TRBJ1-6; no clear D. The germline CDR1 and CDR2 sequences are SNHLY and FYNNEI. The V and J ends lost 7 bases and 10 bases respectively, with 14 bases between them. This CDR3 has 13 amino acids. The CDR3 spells CASTPGVESPLHF. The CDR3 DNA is TGTGCCAGCACCCCCGGGGTTGAGTCACCCCTCCACTTT.

This chain's CDR3 is CASGLTGDQEAFF. CDR3 bases: TGTGCCAGCGGCCTTACAGGGGATCAGGAAGCTTTCTTT. This chain uses TRBV12-3 or TRBV12-4 with TRBJ1-1, with 7 bases identical to TRBD1. This CDR3 is built from 13 residues. The ends lost 8 bases at V and 8 bases at J; junction bases unmatched: 11.

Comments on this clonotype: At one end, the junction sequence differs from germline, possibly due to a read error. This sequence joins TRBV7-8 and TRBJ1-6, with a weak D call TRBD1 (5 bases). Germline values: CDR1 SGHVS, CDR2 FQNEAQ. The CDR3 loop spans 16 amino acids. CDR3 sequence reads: CASSLVAGSYNSPLHF. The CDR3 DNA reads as TGTGCCAGCAGCTTAGTGGCAGGGTCCTACAATTCACCCCTCCACTTT.

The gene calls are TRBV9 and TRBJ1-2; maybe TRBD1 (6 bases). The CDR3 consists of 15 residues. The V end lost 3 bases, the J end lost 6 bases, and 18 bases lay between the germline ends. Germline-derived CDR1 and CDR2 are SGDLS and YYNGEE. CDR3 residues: CASSARGAGEHGYTF. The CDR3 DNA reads TGTGCCAGCAGCGCCCGGGGGGCAGGGGAGCATGGCTACACCTTC.

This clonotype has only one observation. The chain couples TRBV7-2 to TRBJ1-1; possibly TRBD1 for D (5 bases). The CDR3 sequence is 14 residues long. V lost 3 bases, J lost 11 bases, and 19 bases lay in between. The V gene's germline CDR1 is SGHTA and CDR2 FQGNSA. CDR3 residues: CASSLYRSRDEAFF. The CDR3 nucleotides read TGTGCCAGCAGCTTGTACAGGTCTAGAGACGAGGCTTTCTTT.

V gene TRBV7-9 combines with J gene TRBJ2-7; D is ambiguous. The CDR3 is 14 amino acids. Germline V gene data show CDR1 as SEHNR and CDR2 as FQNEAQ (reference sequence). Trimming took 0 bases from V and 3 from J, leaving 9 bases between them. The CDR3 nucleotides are TGTGCCAGCAGCTTAGCTCAGCATAGCTACGAGCAGTACTTC. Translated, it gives CASSLAQHSYEQYF.